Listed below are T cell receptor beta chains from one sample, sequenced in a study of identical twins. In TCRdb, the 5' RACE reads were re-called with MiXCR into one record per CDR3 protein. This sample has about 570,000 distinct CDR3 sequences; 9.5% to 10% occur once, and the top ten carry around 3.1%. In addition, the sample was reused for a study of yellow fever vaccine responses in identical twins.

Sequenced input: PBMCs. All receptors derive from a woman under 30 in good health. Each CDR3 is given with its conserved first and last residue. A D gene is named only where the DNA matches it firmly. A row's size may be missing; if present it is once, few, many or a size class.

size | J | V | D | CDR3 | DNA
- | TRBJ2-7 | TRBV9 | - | CASSVAGAAYEQYF | TGTGCCAGCAGCGTAGCCGGGGCAGCCTACGAGCAGTACTTC
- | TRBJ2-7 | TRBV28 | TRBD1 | CASRNPGQYYEQYF | TGTGCCAGCAGAAACCCGGGACAGTACTACGAGCAGTACTTC
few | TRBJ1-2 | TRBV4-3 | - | CASSQDRQGGYGYTF | TGCGCCAGCAGCCAAGATAGGCAGGGAGGCTATGGCTACACCTTC
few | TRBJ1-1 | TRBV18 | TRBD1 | CASSPRDRTTGTEAFF | TGTGCCAGCTCACCCCGGGACAGGACGACGGGGACTGAAGCTTTCTTT
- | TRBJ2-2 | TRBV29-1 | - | CSVVHTGELFF | TGCAGCGTTGTTCACACCGGGGAGCTGTTTTTT
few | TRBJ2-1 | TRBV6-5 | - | CASSYVWGEEQFF | TGTGCCAGCAGTTACGTGTGGGGAGAGGAGCAGTTCTTC
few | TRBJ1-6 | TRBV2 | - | CATVGGGSPLHF | TGTGCCACGGTCGGGGGAGGTTCACCCCTCCACTTT
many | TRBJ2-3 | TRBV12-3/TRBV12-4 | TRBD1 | CASSPRDREADTQYF | TGTGCCAGCAGTCCACGGGACAGGGAGGCAGATACGCAGTATTTT
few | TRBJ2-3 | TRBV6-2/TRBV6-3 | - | CASSSLEPVTDTQYF | TGTGCCAGCAGTAGCCTAGAGCCCGTCACAGATACGCAGTATTTT
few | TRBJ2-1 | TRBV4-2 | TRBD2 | CASSQEPGGRYNEQFF | TGTGCCAGCAGCCAAGAACCGGGGGGGCGCTACAATGAGCAGTTCTTC
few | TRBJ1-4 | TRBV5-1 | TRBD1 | CASSPGTGDEKLFF | TGCGCCAGCAGCCCCGGGACAGGGGACGAAAAACTGTTTTTT
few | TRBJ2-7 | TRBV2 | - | CASSEGKGFAYEQYF | TGTGCCAGCAGTGAAGGGAAGGGATTTGCCTACGAGCAGTACTTC
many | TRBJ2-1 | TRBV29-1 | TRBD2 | CSVNGGEANEQFF | TGCAGCGTTAACGGGGGGGAGGCGAATGAGCAGTTCTTC
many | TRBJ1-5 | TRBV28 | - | CASSLSRGNQPQHF | TGTGCCAGCAGTTTATCCAGGGGCAATCAGCCCCAGCATTTT
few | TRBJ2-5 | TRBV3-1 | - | CASSQGPIQETQYF | TGTGCCAGCAGCCAAGGTCCGATCCAAGAGACCCAGTACTTC
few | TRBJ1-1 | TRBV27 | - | CASSLTAWGGDRTEAFF | TGTGCCAGCAGTTTGACCGCGTGGGGGGGGGATCGGACTGAAGCTTTCTTT
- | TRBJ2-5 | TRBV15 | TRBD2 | CATSRAGAGGETQYF | TGTGCCACCAGCAGAGCGGGGGCGGGAGGGGAGACCCAGTACTTC
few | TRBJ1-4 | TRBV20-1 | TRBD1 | CSGGQGARGEKLFF | TGCAGCGGGGGACAGGGGGCAAGAGGTGAAAAACTGTTTTTT
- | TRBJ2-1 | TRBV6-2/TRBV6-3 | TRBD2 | CASSRPAGTSGNEQFF | TGTGCCAGCAGCCGACCAGCCGGGACTAGCGGCAATGAGCAGTTCTTC
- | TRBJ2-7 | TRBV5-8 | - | CASSLFYGGNYEQYF | TGTGCCAGCAGCTTGTTCTACGGGGGCAACTACGAGCAGTACTTC
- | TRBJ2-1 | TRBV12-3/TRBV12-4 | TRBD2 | CASSLDLRWELSGGAYNEQFF | TGTGCCAGCAGTTTAGATCTTCGGTGGGAACTAAGCGGGGGGGCCTACAATGAGCAGTTCTTC
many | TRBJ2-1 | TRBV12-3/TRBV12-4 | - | CASSLNLYNEQFF | TGTGCCAGCAGTTTAAACCTCTACAATGAGCAGTTCTTC
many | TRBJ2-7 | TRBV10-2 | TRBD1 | CASIGTGGFSSEQYF | TGCGCCAGCATCGGGACAGGGGGATTCAGCTCCGAGCAGTACTTC
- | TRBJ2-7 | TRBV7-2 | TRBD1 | CASSSWTGDGYEQYF | TGTGCCAGCAGCTCATGGACAGGGGATGGCTACGAGCAGTACTTC
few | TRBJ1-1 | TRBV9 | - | CASSAVPGATEAFF | TGTGCCAGCAGCGCGGTACCGGGGGCCACTGAAGCTTTCTTT
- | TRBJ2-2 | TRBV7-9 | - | CAISLRLGGELFF | TGTGCCATCAGCTTGAGGCTGGGCGGGGAGCTGTTTTTT
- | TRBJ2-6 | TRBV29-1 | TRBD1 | CSVYGQGGSGANVLTF | TGCAGCGTCTACGGACAGGGAGGCTCTGGGGCCAACGTCCTGACTTTC
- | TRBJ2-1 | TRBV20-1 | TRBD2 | CSARDPMGLAGVGNEQFF | TGCAGTGCTAGAGATCCGATGGGACTAGCGGGAGTCGGCAATGAGCAGTTCTTC
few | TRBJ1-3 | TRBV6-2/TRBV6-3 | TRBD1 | CASRPILETTGAVLRSGNTIYF | TGTGCCAGCAGACCAATCCTAGAAACGACAGGGGCCGTTCTTCGCTCTGGAAACACCATATATTTT
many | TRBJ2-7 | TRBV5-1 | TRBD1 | CASSFGTVSYEQYF | TGCGCCAGCAGCTTTGGGACAGTCTCCTACGAGCAGTACTTC
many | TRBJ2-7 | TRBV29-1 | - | CSAKDGHTYEQYF | TGCAGCGCCAAGGACGGACACACCTACGAGCAGTACTTC
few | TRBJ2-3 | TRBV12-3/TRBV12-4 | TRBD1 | CASAPGRQGVDTQYF | TGTGCCAGCGCTCCCGGGCGACAGGGGGTCGATACGCAGTATTTT
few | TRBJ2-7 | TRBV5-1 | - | CASSLGLPGTSSYEQYF | TGCGCCAGCAGCTTGGGACTTCCCGGGACAAGTTCCTACGAGCAGTACTTC
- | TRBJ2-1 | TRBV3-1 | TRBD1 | CASSGDRVRNEQFF | TGTGCCAGCAGTGGGGACAGGGTAAGGAATGAGCAGTTCTTC
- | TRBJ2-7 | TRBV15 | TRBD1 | CATSRDREVYEQYF | TGTGCCACCAGCAGGGACAGGGAGGTCTACGAGCAGTACTTC
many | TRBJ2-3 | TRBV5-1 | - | CASSEIADTQYF | TGCGCCAGCAGCGAGATAGCTGATACGCAGTATTTT
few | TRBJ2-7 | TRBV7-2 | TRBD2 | CASSLASRGAPYEQYF | TGTGCCAGCAGCTTAGCGTCGCGGGGGGCCCCCTACGAGCAGTACTTC
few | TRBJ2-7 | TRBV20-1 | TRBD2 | CSARGGTSGAYEQYF | TGCAGTGCTAGGGGGGGGACTAGCGGGGCCTACGAGCAGTACTTC
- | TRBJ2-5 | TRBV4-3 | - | CASSQDNREGETQYF | TGCGCCAGCAGCCAAGATAACAGGGAAGGAGAGACCCAGTACTTC
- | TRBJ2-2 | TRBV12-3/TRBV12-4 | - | CASNLGQGRTGELFF | TGTGCCAGCAACTTGGGGCAGGGGCGTACCGGGGAGCTGTTTTTT
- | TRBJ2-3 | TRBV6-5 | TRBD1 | CASSYSIAQRGPDTDTQYF | TGTGCCAGCAGTTACTCGATTGCCCAGAGGGGGCCTGACACAGATACGCAGTATTTT
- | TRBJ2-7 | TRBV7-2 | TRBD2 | CASSLPGTRGLHEQYF | TGTGCCAGCAGCTTACCCGGGACTAGAGGTCTCCACGAGCAGTACTTC
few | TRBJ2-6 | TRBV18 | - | CASSPGPGSGANVLTF | TGTGCCAGCTCACCGGGCCCCGGATCTGGGGCCAACGTCCTGACTTTC
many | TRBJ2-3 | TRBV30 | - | CAWTAASTDTQYF | TGTGCCTGGACGGCGGCTAGCACAGATACGCAGTATTTT
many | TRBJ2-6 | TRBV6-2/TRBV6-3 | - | CASSYDSSGANVLTF | TGTGCCAGCAGTTACGACAGCTCTGGGGCCAACGTCCTGACTTTC
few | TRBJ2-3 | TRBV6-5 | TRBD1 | CASSYSTLPTGSTDTQYF | TGTGCCAGCAGTTACTCGACGCTCCCGACAGGGAGCACAGATACGCAGTATTTT
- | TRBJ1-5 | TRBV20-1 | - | CSARDYGSRLRSNQPQHF | TGCAGTGCTAGAGATTACGGCAGTCGCCTCAGAAGCAATCAGCCCCAGCATTTT
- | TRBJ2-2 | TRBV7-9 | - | CASSLLGRYTGELFF | TGTGCCAGCAGCTTATTGGGGAGGTACACCGGGGAGCTGTTTTTT
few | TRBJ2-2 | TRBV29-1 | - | CSVAGLVNTGELFF | TGCAGCGTCGCGGGACTGGTGAACACCGGGGAGCTGTTTTTT